These T cell receptor beta chains were read from a single sample in a study of CD8+CD57+ T cells in acquired aplastic anemia. TCRdb fed the reads into MiXCR, producing one record per CDR3 protein. The table records some 150,000 distinct CDR3 sequences, 41% of them present only once. The sequenced sample was sorted CD4+, CD8+, or CD8+CD57+ T cells (not recorded which) from PBMCs. These receptors originate from a human donor in good health, serving as a control. Each CDR3 is given with its conserved first and last residue. The D gene is left open where the match is weak. Size tells how often a clone was seen (once, few, many) or the class of an expanded clone, and some rows leave it out.

d_gene	v_gene	abundance	j_gene	CDR3nt	CDR3aa
NA	TRBV6-4	many	TRBJ2-3	TGTGCCAGCAGCCCGACGAGTTTCACAGATACGCAGTATTTT	CASSPTSFTDTQYF
NA	TRBV12-3/TRBV12-4	NA	TRBJ1-1	TGTGCCGACACGTCATTGGCTGAAGCTTTCTTT	CADTSLAEAFF
TRBD1	TRBV29-1	many	TRBJ1-2	TGCAGCGCCTCAAGGACAGGGGAGGGACATGGCTACACCTTC	CSASRTGEGHGYTF
NA	TRBV6-2/TRBV6-3	NA	TRBJ2-1	TGTGCCAGCAGTTACCGAGGGGGGACCGCACCTAATGAGCAGTTCTTC	CASSYRGGTAPNEQFF
NA	TRBV11-2	NA	TRBJ2-1	TGTGCCAGCAGCTTAGATCCTATTGGGGGCAATGAGCAGTTCTTC	CASSLDPIGGNEQFF
TRBD2	TRBV12-3/TRBV12-4	many	TRBJ2-5	TGTGCCAGCAGTCTGAGACTAGCGGGGGGGGAAGAGACCCAGTACTTC	CASSLRLAGGEETQYF
NA	TRBV5-1	many	TRBJ1-4	TGCGCCAGCAGCTCGGGTACCTCATGGGAAAAACTGTTTTTT	CASSSGTSWEKLFF
NA	TRBV6-1	many	TRBJ2-7	TGTGCCAGCAGTGATTACGGTACCTACGAGCAGTACTTC	CASSDYGTYEQYF
NA	TRBV2	once	TRBJ2-7	TGTGCCAGCAGTTTTAGCTCCTACGAGCAGTACTTC	CASSFSSYEQYF
TRBD1	TRBV2	many	TRBJ1-5	TGTGCCAGCAGTGCGCTGGGGACAGTCAATCAGCCCCAGCATTTT	CASSALGTVNQPQHF
NA	TRBV9	NA	TRBJ2-4	TGTGCCAGCAGCTCCTCTGGAAGCAACAACATTCAGTACTTC	CASSSSGSNNIQYF
NA	TRBV20-1	many	TRBJ2-5	TGCAGTGCTGCCACACCGCTCCAAGAGACCCAGTACTTC	CSAATPLQETQYF
NA	TRBV6-5	many	TRBJ1-2	TGTGCCAGCAGTTACTCATGGGCGAACGCTGGCTACACCTTC	CASSYSWANAGYTF
NA	TRBV24-1	NA	TRBJ2-5	TGTGCCACCAGTGACCCAGGAGGGCGCGGGGAGACCCAGTACTTC	CATSDPGGRGETQYF
NA	TRBV7-9	many	TRBJ2-2	TGTGCCAGCAGCCCCTTTGAGGGGCGCAACACCGGGGAGCTGTTTTTT	CASSPFEGRNTGELFF
NA	TRBV2	many	TRBJ1-2	TGTGCCAGCGTACTGGACCAGGCAGGAGCATCGAATGGCTACACCTTC	CASVLDQAGASNGYTF
NA	TRBV20-1	many	TRBJ2-7	TGCAGTGCTAGCTCTCCCATCTCCTACGAGCAGTACTTC	CSASSPISYEQYF
NA	TRBV15	many	TRBJ2-4	TGTGCCACCAGCCCTAGGACAGTAGGGAACCTAGCCAAAAACATTCAGTACTTC	CATSPRTVGNLAKNIQYF
NA	TRBV5-1	NA	TRBJ1-4	TGCGCCAGCAGCCCAGGGACGGATGAAAAACTGTTTTTT	CASSPGTDEKLFF
TRBD1	TRBV5-6	once	TRBJ2-7	TGTGCCAGCAGCTGGACAGGGTCTACCTACGAGCAGTACTTC	CASSWTGSTYEQYF
NA	TRBV15	NA	TRBJ1-5	TGTGCCACCAGCAGATTTGACAGGATCCGCAATCAGCCCCAGCATTTT	CATSRFDRIRNQPQHF
TRBD2	TRBV15	NA	TRBJ2-2	TGTGCCACCAGCAGAGGTCGACTAGCGTTGCACACCGGGGAGCTGTTTTTT	CATSRGRLALHTGELFF
TRBD1	TRBV12-3/TRBV12-4	many	TRBJ2-5	TGTGCCAGCAGTCCCCGGGACAGTACAGAGACCCAGTACTTC	CASSPRDSTETQYF
NA	TRBV7-9	NA	TRBJ1-4	TGTGCCAGCAGCGGACGGTTAAATGAAAAACTGTTTTTT	CASSGRLNEKLFF
TRBD1	TRBV2	many	TRBJ2-1	TGTGCCATCGACAGGGGCTCCTACAATGAGCAGTTCTTC	CAIDRGSYNEQFF
NA	TRBV20-1	NA	TRBJ2-1	TGCAGTGCTAGTGGGGGGAGCATCTCCTACAATGAGCAGTTCTTC	CSASGGSISYNEQFF
TRBD1	TRBV9	many	TRBJ2-3	TGTGCCAGCAGCGTGGGGACAGGGCGCACAGATACGCAGTATTTT	CASSVGTGRTDTQYF
NA	TRBV3-1	many	TRBJ1-2	TGTGCCAGCAGCTACCGGAGGGAAACTAACTATGGCTACACCTTC	CASSYRRETNYGYTF
TRBD1	TRBV24-1	NA	TRBJ2-5	TGTGCCACCAGTGATATGTCGGACAGGGGGCGTGTGACCCAGTACTTC	CATSDMSDRGRVTQYF
NA	TRBV29-1	many	TRBJ1-2	TGCAGCGGGGGGGGGGGCTATGGCTACACCTTC	CSGGGGYGYTF
TRBD2	TRBV4-1	many	TRBJ2-1	TGCGCCAGCAATCCAAGCGAAGCGGGAGGGTACAATGAGCAGTTCTTC	CASNPSEAGGYNEQFF
TRBD2	TRBV10-2	NA	TRBJ2-1	TGCGCCAGCAGAGATCTAGCGGGGACGTTCTTC	CASRDLAGTFF
NA	TRBV5-1	NA	TRBJ2-7	TGCGCCAGCAGCTTAGATATAGGTAAGAGCCCCTACGAGCAGTACTTC	CASSLDIGKSPYEQYF
TRBD1	TRBV18	NA	TRBJ2-5	TGTGCCAGCTCGTACAGGGGGCGCGGAGAGACCCAGTACTTC	CASSYRGRGETQYF
TRBD1	TRBV12-3/TRBV12-4	few	TRBJ1-2	TGTGCCAGCCTACAGGGGATGGATGGCTACACCTTC	CASLQGMDGYTF
TRBD1	TRBV25-1	NA	TRBJ1-2	TGTGCCAGCAGTGAATCCTACGGAACAGGGGAGAACTATGGCTACACCTTC	CASSESYGTGENYGYTF
NA	TRBV25-1	NA	TRBJ2-5	TGTGCCAGCAGTGAGGCTTATGGGTGGTCCCAGTACTTC	CASSEAYGWSQYF
NA	TRBV19	many	TRBJ1-6	TGTGCCAGTAGTATAGACACGGGACCTACAAATTCACCCCTCCACTTT	CASSIDTGPTNSPLHF
NA	TRBV20-1	NA	TRBJ2-3	TGCAGTGCTTCCCACCAGACAGATACGCAGTATTTT	CSASHQTDTQYF
TRBD1	TRBV24-1	NA	TRBJ2-7	TGTGCCACCACGCGGGGGACAGGGGAAAGAGGCCAGTTCTCCTACGAGCAGTACTTC	CATTRGTGERGQFSYEQYF
NA	TRBV12-3/TRBV12-4	many	TRBJ1-4	TGTGCCAGCAGGAGGACAGCGATTAATGAAAAACTGTTTTTT	CASRRTAINEKLFF
NA	TRBV6-6	many	TRBJ2-3	TGTGCCAGCAGTTACCGCCTGGACAGAACGACAGATACGCAGTATTTT	CASSYRLDRTTDTQYF
NA	TRBV10-3	many	TRBJ2-5	TGTGCCATCAGTGAGAGTGGCGGGGGCAGAGGTGACCAGTACTTC	CAISESGGGRGDQYF
NA	TRBV20-1	many	TRBJ2-5	TGCAGTGCTAGGCAGCCGGCTACTCAAGAGACCCAGTACTTC	CSARQPATQETQYF
NA	TRBV20-1	NA	TRBJ1-4	TGCAGTGCTACTGGAGCCGTCGAAAAACTGTTTTTT	CSATGAVEKLFF
TRBD2	TRBV7-9	many	TRBJ2-1	TGTGCCAGCAGCCGAGCGGGGGCTCTTAGCAATGAGCAGTTCTTC	CASSRAGALSNEQFF
TRBD2	TRBV3-1	few	TRBJ2-1	TGTGCCAGCACCCCCGGTAGCGGGAGAGTTTACAATGAGCAGTTCTTC	CASTPGSGRVYNEQFF
NA	TRBV5-6	many	TRBJ2-1	TGTGCCAGCAGTTACGCGTCGGCTCGGGAGCAGTTCTTC	CASSYASAREQFF
NA	TRBV9	many	TRBJ1-1	TGTGCCAGCAGCGCGCAATCCGGGATCCCGATTGAAGCTTTCTTT	CASSAQSGIPIEAFF
NA	TRBV2	few	TRBJ1-2	TGTGCCAGCAGTGCGACGGAAGACTATGGCTACACCTTC	CASSATEDYGYTF
TRBD1	TRBV15	many	TRBJ1-5	TGTGCCACCAGCAGCTCAGGGGGCGAAAATCAGCCCCAGCATTTT	CATSSSGGENQPQHF
NA	TRBV24-1	few	TRBJ2-3	TGTGCCACCGCTGCGACACTTGCTAGCACGGATACGCAGTATTTT	CATAATLASTDTQYF
TRBD1	TRBV19	many	TRBJ2-3	TGTGCCAGCCGGGACAGAGACACAGATACGCAGTATTTT	CASRDRDTDTQYF
NA	TRBV5-1	many	TRBJ2-7	TGCGCCAGCAGCAGAGGGGGAAGGACCTACGAGCAGTACTTC	CASSRGGRTYEQYF
NA	TRBV5-5	NA	TRBJ1-2	TGTGCCTGCAGCTTGGGGGCTGGGCGCGGCTACACCTTC	CACSLGAGRGYTF